The rows below give T cell receptor beta chains drawn from one sample of a study of cytomegalovirus exposure and HLA in healthy donors. Profiled with immunoSEQ multiplex PCR; TCRdb holds only in-frame clones, not every one. Among around 150,000 clones, approximately 80% were seen once, and the ten largest hold roughly 29%. Sequencing used PBMCs. These receptors originate from a man aged 25 to 40 in good health and CMV-seropositive. CDR3s include the opening cysteine and the closing phenylalanine or tryptophan. Each record gives: clone size, V gene, J gene, D gene, CDR3 DNA, CDR3 protein. D genes are given only for firm matches. Size is omitted from some rows. Given values are once, few, many or a class for expanded clones.

>NA|TRBV11-2|TRBJ1-2|TRBD1
TGTGCCAGCAGCTCACAAACAGGGGGCCTTGGCTACACCTTC
CASSSQTGGLGYTF
>NA|TRBV7-2|TRBJ2-7|TRBD2
TGTGCCAGCAGCCTAGCGGGAGGTCTCCTCGACGAGCAGTACTTC
CASSLAGGLLDEQYF
>NA|TRBV11-2|TRBJ1-2|NA
TGTGCCAGCAGCCCCGAACTTAGATCGCAGGTTCATGGCTACACCTTC
CASSPELRSQVHGYTF
>NA|TRBV11-2|TRBJ2-4|TRBD2
TGTGCCAGCAGCTTAGCGGGAGGGCCGACCAAAAACATTCAGTACTTC
CASSLAGGPTKNIQYF
>NA|TRBV7-2|TRBJ1-1|TRBD1
TGTGCCAGCAGCCCTCGACCTGGACAGGGGAGTGAAGCTTTCTTT
CASSPRPGQGSEAFF
>NA|TRBV18|TRBJ2-7|TRBD2
TGTGCCAGCTCACCACCAACGGGAGGGCATACAATCTACGAGCAGTACTTC
CASSPPTGGHTIYEQYF
>NA|TRBV9|TRBJ1-6|NA
TGTGCCAGCAGCGTAGCGCAGGGGTTCAATTCACCCCTCCACTTT
CASSVAQGFNSPLHF
>NA|TRBV27|TRBJ2-2|TRBD2
TGTGCCAGCAGTTCTCCTAGCGGGGGGGGCACCGGGGAGCTGTTTTTT
CASSSPSGGGTGELFF
>NA|TRBV11-2|TRBJ1-2|NA
TGTGCCAGCAGCTTCTCAGGGTACGGCTACACCTTC
CASSFSGYGYTF
>NA|TRBV11-2|TRBJ1-2|NA
TGTGCCAGCAGCTTCCTTGGGGGGGGTCCGGGCTACACCTTC
CASSFLGGGPGYTF
>once|TRBV7-2|TRBJ2-5|TRBD2
TGTGCCAGCAGCTTAGTACTAGCGGAAGAGACCCAGTACTTC
CASSLVLAEETQYF
>NA|TRBV30|TRBJ1-2|NA
TGTGCCTGGATCCAGGCATCTGGCTATGGCTACACCTTC
CAWIQASGYGYTF
>NA|TRBV5-6|TRBJ2-3|NA
TGTGCCAGCAGCTTGGGGGTACCTCGGGGCACAGATACGCAGTATTTT
CASSLGVPRGTDTQYF
>NA|TRBV5-4|TRBJ2-1|NA
TGTGCCAGCACCCGACAGAGCTCCTACAATGAGCAGTTCTTC
CASTRQSSYNEQFF
>once|TRBV27|TRBJ2-4|TRBD2
TGTGCCAGCAGTTTAGGCCCCCGCGGGGGGCCAGCCAAAAACATTCAGTACTTC
CASSLGPRGGPAKNIQYF
>NA|TRBV5-8|TRBJ1-5|NA
TGTGCCAGCATCAGGGACACCAATCAGCCCCAGCATTTT
CASIRDTNQPQHF
>once|TRBV7-9|TRBJ1-1|NA
TGTGCCAGCAGCCCACTCAGGGGTGCGAACACTGAAGCTTTCTTT
CASSPLRGANTEAFF
>NA|TRBV7-6|TRBJ2-3|NA
TGTGCCAGCAGTGATGGAGTAGCAGATGGAGATACGCAGTATTTT
CASSDGVADGDTQYF
>NA|TRBV27|TRBJ2-7|NA
TGTGCCAGCAGTTTACGCGCAGGGGTGGGCTACGAGCAGTACTTC
CASSLRAGVGYEQYF
>NA|TRBV18|TRBJ2-7|TRBD1
TGTGCCAGCTCACCACGGTGGACAGGCTCCTACGAGCAGTACTTC
CASSPRWTGSYEQYF
>once|TRBV27|TRBJ1-1|TRBD1
TGTGCCAGCAGGCTTCGACAGGGCTTGGGCACTGAAGCTTTCTTT
CASRLRQGLGTEAFF
>NA|TRBV28|TRBJ2-7|TRBD1
TGTGCCACCGTTACAGGGGGCGCATATGGTCGCGAGCAGTACTTC
CATVTGGAYGREQYF
>NA|TRBV5-1|TRBJ2-1|TRBD1
TGCGCCAGCAGTCACGATCCGGGACAGCGGTACTTTGAGCAGTTCTTC
CASSHDPGQRYFEQFF